This T cell receptor (beta chain) was documented in a study of blood T cell repertoires in COVID-19 (dated by TCRdb to about 2020). Some background on the complete study: Samples covering the acute and convalescent phases of COVID-19 were provided by collaborators in the United States, Italy and Spain. The samples were drawn from two sources: the first 160 participants of the ongoing ImmuneRACE study, and 1,000 to 1,500 subjects contributed by 6 global collaborators. The material from the prospective study consisted of cDNA or gDNA derived from T cells, B-cell-depleted T cells, or PBMCs. Where available, HLA class I and class II types were taken from metadata supplied by the sample provider and were not determined by assay-based typing. The repertoires were released in a freely available public database meant as a resource for research on the immune response to SARS-CoV-2. Subjects who had been exposed to COVID-19, were actively infected with it, or had recovered from it provided the deeply sampled blood TCRbeta repertoires that made up the dataset. Nearly every sample came with metadata listing a de-identified subject ID, COVID-19 status, age in years and sex.

Study-level results and caveats: Clinical and demographic metadata were provided uncurated, with the amount varying by source and participant.

Each collaborating institution followed its own protocols to collect whole blood in K2EDTA tubes. For TCRbeta analysis, collaborator samples were shipped as frozen whole blood, as isolated PBMCs, or as DNA extracted from either sample type. The immunoSEQ Assay, a bias-controlled multiplex PCR, was used to amplify TCRbeta CDR3 regions from genomic DNA. Under the source paper's analysis protocol: The number of nucleated cells in each sample was estimated from the amplification of reference gene primers within the assay. To quantify the absolute abundance of each unique TCRbeta CDR3 rearrangement, sequence reads were collapsed and filtered. Productive Simpson clonality was computed per sample as the square root of Simpson's diversity index over productive rearrangements. Not all clones reach the TCRdb copy of this immuneACCESS table, which keeps in-frame sequences only. Checked studies attribute under half of the gap to unresolved V genes and leave the rest unexplained. Clonal size and the V and J genes are those of that table, whereas D and trimming came from the DNA. Counted in this sample were about 110,000 clones; roughly 80% of them appeared once. The ten most abundant clones make up 16% of the sample.

In the case of this clone: Its antigen target is currently unknown. It has no much larger one-base neighbor in the sample; base qualities were not kept.

Sequenced input: peripheral blood. The origin of this receptor is a woman in her sixties or seventies with acute or convalescent COVID-19.

The DNA sequence is as follows: TGTGCCAGCGGGACAGGGGACTACAATGAGCAGTTCTTC. The encoded protein is CASGTGDYNEQFF. The rearranged chain carries TRBV11-3 and TRBJ2-1, and TRBD1 aligns with 10 junction nucleotides. Germline trimming: 8 bases from V, 3 bases from J; junction bases outside gene matches: 1. CDR1 SGHNT and CDR2 YENEEA were looked up in the germline V gene. The CDR3 numbers 13 residues from cysteine through phenylalanine. Just CDR3 DNA is preserved here, 39 bases in frame from base 1.